These 9 T cell receptor beta chains came from one sample sequenced in a study of blood T cell repertoires in COVID-19. Data came from immunoSEQ multiplex PCR; TCRdb stores just in-frame clones and leaves some out. The sample gives some 340,000 clones, roughly four fifths of which show up once; around 5.1% is in the top ten. The specimen sequenced was PBMCs or T cells enriched from blood (not recorded which). The receptors stem from a woman between 45 and 65 years old who had recovered from COVID-19.

About this clone itself: Other DNA sequences from this sample encode an identical CDR3 as well. The genes are TRBV5-1 and TRBJ2-3; 8 bases fit TRBD1. The CDR3 has 14 amino acids. The trim removed 5 bases at V and 3 bases at J, leaving 5 bases unmatched. Germline loops: CDR1 SGHRS, CDR2 YFSETQ. DNA of the CDR3: TGCGCCAGCAGTCCAGGACAGGGAACAGATACGCAGTATTTT. Translating gives CASSPGQGTDTQYF.

The chain joins TRBV11-1 to TRBJ1-1; TRBD1 agrees at 7 bases. CDR3 length: 13 residues. The germline gives CDR1 SGHAT, CDR2 FQDESV (reference sequence). Losses at the gene ends were 4 bases for V and 8 bases for J; bases not matched to a gene: 7. CDR3 amino acids: CASSYGQAGEAFF. CDR3 DNA sequence: TGTGCCAGCAGCTACGGACAGGCCGGGGAAGCTTTCTTT.

This clone occurred once. The J gene is TRBJ2-6, the V gene TRBV15; 9 bases are a match to TRBD1. The V gene end was trimmed by 3 bases and the J gene end by 1 base; junction bases not matched to a gene: 7. The CDR3 runs to 18 residues. Per germline, CDR1 LNHNV and CDR2 YYDKDF (reference sequence). Written as DNA, the CDR3 is TGTGCCACCAGCAGCCCCCGGACAGGGGCATCTGGGGCCAACGTCCTGACTTTC. Encoded protein: CATSSPRTGASGANVLTF.

V is TRBV5-6 and J is TRBJ1-2, with TRBD1 identical over 8 bases. J was trimmed by 7 bases and V by 1 base; bases with no gene match: 3. Germline V gene data show CDR1 as SGHDT and CDR2 as YYEEEE. The CDR3 contains 13 residues. The CDR3 coding sequence is TGTGCCAGCAGCTTGACAGGGGGTATTGGCTACACCTTC. It specifies CASSLTGGIGYTF. The whole variable domain, filled in from reference TRBV5-6 and TRBJ1-2, reads DAGVTQSPTHLIKTRGQQVTLRCSPKSGHDTVSWYQQALGQGPQFIFQYYEEEERQRGNFPDRFSGHQFPNYSSELNVNALLLGDSALYLCASSLTGGIGYTFGSGTRLTVV.

V usage is TRBV2 and J usage is TRBJ2-5; D might be TRBD2 (6 bases). The germline V gene encodes CDR1 SNHLY and CDR2 FYNNEI. Trimming removed 7 bases at V and 4 bases at J, with 19 bases between. The CDR3 loop spans 15 amino acids. The CDR3 DNA reads TGTGCCAGCACCACGGACTACCTCGGAGGAGAGACCCAGTACTTC. Translated: CASTTDYLGGETQYF.

The chain employs TRBV27 and TRBJ2-7, with TRBD1 identical over 7 bases. The V gene's germline CDR1 is MNHEY and CDR2 SMNVEV (reference sequence). The CDR3 sequence is 14 residues long. J was trimmed by 5 bases and V by 6 bases; bases with no gene match: 10. The CDR3 reads CASSSRDSINEQYF. The CDR3 DNA sequence: TGTGCCAGCAGCTCTCGGGACAGCATCAACGAGCAGTACTTC.

The V gene is TRBV6-5, the J gene TRBJ1-2; 9 bases agree with TRBD1. The CDR3 consists of 13 residues. V lost 6 bases and J lost 7; bases outside the gene matches: 6. Germline V gene data show CDR1 as MNHEY and CDR2 as SVGAGI. In DNA form, the CDR3 reads TGTGCCAGCAGAAAAACAGGGGGCCTTGGCTACACCTTC. Protein sequence: CASRKTGGLGYTF.

V gene TRBV4-1 combines with J gene TRBJ2-7; the match to TRBD2 covers 14 bases. V shed 4 bases and J 3 bases; nucleotides not matched to a gene: 8. CDR1 is MGHRA, CDR2 YSYEKL, per germline. The CDR3 sequence is 17 residues long. CDR3 in DNA: TGCGCCAGCAGCCTGGGACTAGCGGGAGTAGGATTCTACGAGCAGTACTTC. Translated, it gives CASSLGLAGVGFYEQYF.

The CDR3 region is CASSRDRGRTDTQYF. The CDR3 bases are TGTGCCAGCAGCAGGGACAGGGGAAGGACAGATACGCAGTATTTT. The J gene is TRBJ2-3, the V gene TRBV25-1, with 10 bases lining up with TRBD1. CDR1 is MGHDK, CDR2 SYGVNS, per germline. V lost 6 bases to trimming and J lost 3 bases; unmatched junction nucleotides: 6. The CDR3 sequence is 15 residues long.